The 26 T cell receptor beta chains below all came from one sample that was sequenced in a study of CD8+ T cells in alopecia areata. Isolated RNA was reverse transcribed into cDNA used as the sequencing template. Data came from immunoSEQ multiplex PCR; TCRdb stores just in-frame clones and leaves some out. The top ten hold roughly 1.2% of the sample, which has about 250,000 clones, around two thirds seen once. Sequenced material: CD4+ T cells sorted from blood, taken at week 0. Receptors originate from a human donor with alopecia areata.

This rearrangement joins TRBV29-1 to TRBJ2-6, with TRBD1 matching 9 bases. This CDR3 spans 17 amino acids. Germline V gene sequence: CDR1 SQVTM, CDR2 ANQGSEA. V gave up 7 bases and J gave up 0 bases; unmatched junction bases: 10. The CDR3 nucleotides read TGCAGCGCCACGGCGGGACAGGGATCCTCTGGGGCCAACGTCCTGACTTTC. Translating gives CSATAGQGSSGANVLTF.

The chain carries TRBV30 and TRBJ2-5, with 12 bases matching TRBD2. Per the germline V gene, CDR1 is GTSNPN and CDR2 is SVGIG (reference sequence). This CDR3 contains 16 residues. Germline trimming cut 3 bases from V and 5 bases from J; bases unmatched to any gene: 10. CDR3 amino acids: CAWSTTSGGAPETQYF. The CDR3 coding sequence is TGTGCCTGGAGCACGACTAGCGGGGGCGCCCCGGAGACCCAGTACTTC.

This clone was picked up a small number of times. The chain carries TRBV5-1 and TRBJ2-5; 13 bases are a match to TRBD2. V was clipped by 3 bases and J by 2 bases; unmatched bases: 4. This CDR3 contains 16 residues. CDR1 is SGHRS, CDR2 YFSETQ, per germline. CDR3 amino acids: CASSSGTSGNQETQYF. The DNA of the CDR3 is TGCGCCAGCAGCTCGGGGACTAGCGGGAATCAAGAGACCCAGTACTTC.

The gene calls are TRBV6-6 and TRBJ1-2; 7 bases agree with TRBD1. The J segment lost 4 bases and the V segment lost 6 bases, leaving 8 bases of the junction unmatched. The CDR3 extends over 14 amino acids. Germline CDR1 and CDR2: MNHNY and SVGAGI (reference sequence). The CDR3 here is CASSLDRESYGYTF. The CDR3 DNA reads as TGTGCCAGCAGCCTCGACAGGGAGTCCTATGGCTACACCTTC.

V usage is TRBV9 and J usage is TRBJ1-2; D gene uncertain. The CDR3 is 15 residues long. Trimming removed 3 bases at V and 3 bases at J, with 15 bases between. Germline-derived CDR1 and CDR2 are SGDLS and YYNGEE. In DNA form, the CDR3 reads TGTGCCAGCAGCGCGGCGGACCGACCAGACTATGGCTACACCTTC. This codes for CASSAADRPDYGYTF.

The chain combines TRBV25-1 with TRBJ2-2, with a possible D match to TRBD1 (5 bases). CDR3 length equals 15 residues. CDR1 MGHDK and CDR2 SYGVNS come from the germline V gene. The V end lost 2 bases, the J end lost 3 bases, and 10 bases lay between the germline ends. This CDR3 is CASSERTRDTGELFF. Here the CDR3 DNA reads TGTGCCAGCAGTGAAAGGACACGAGACACCGGGGAGCTGTTTTTT.

The chain uses TRBV29-1 and TRBJ2-7; a weak D match, TRBD1 (6 bases). This CDR3 has 13 amino acids. Germline V gene sequence: CDR1 SQVTM, CDR2 ANQGSEA. With 4 bases removed from V and 1 base from J, the gap between germline ends came to 11 bases. In DNA, the CDR3 is TGCAGCGTTGGGACAGTGCTTTCCTACGAGCAGTACTTC. It specifies CSVGTVLSYEQYF.

The V gene is TRBV29-1, the J gene TRBJ2-1; 7 bases are shared with TRBD2. The germline V gene has CDR1 SQVTM and CDR2 ANQGSEA. This CDR3 has 15 amino acids. V was pared by 3 bases and J by 3 bases, with 8 bases of the junction left unmatched. In nucleotides, the CDR3 is TGCAGCGTTGAGTCGGGGGGACGCCTCTACAATGAGCAGTTCTTC. This gives the protein CSVESGGRLYNEQFF.

CDR3 DNA sequence: TGCAGCGTTGTGCCTAGCGGGGTAGATACGCAGTATTTT. Its translation: CSVVPSGVDTQYF. This chain joins TRBV29-1 and TRBJ2-3, with 9 positions matching TRBD2. The CDR3 covers 13 residues. Germline CDR1 and CDR2: SQVTM and ANQGSEA. The V gene end was trimmed by 4 bases and the J gene end by 5 bases; junction bases not matched to a gene: 4.

J is TRBJ1-3 and V is TRBV9; TRBD1 might be the D (6 bases). The CDR3 has 14 residues. Germline V lookup: CDR1 SGDLS, CDR2 YYNGEE. Deletions cut 2 bases from V and 0 bases from J, with 6 bases between. The CDR3 bases are TGTGCCAGCAGCGTGGACAGCTCTGGAAACACCATATATTTT. Translated, it gives CASSVDSSGNTIYF.

The gene calls are TRBV30 and TRBJ1-2; a weak D match, TRBD1 (6 bases). V dropped 3 bases and J dropped 4 bases, with 9 bases sitting between them. Germline V CDR1 and CDR2: GTSNPN, SVGIG (reference sequence). CDR3 length: 12 residues. The CDR3 bases are TGTGCCTGGAGACAGGGCGGCTATGGCTACACCTTC. Its translation is CAWRQGGYGYTF.

The V call is TRBV27, the J call TRBJ1-6; D unclear. Trimming removed 8 bases at V and 0 bases at J, with 11 bases between. In germline, CDR1 is MNHEY, CDR2 SMNVEV (reference sequence). The CDR3 consists of 15 residues. CDR3 loop: CASRTRGSYNSPLHF. The CDR3 DNA reads TGTGCCAGCCGAACCCGCGGCTCCTATAATTCACCCCTCCACTTT.

This clone was recorded a few times. Germline and junction disagree at one end, which may indicate a read error. V and J are TRBV29-1 and TRBJ2-1, with TRBD1 identical over 7 bases. Looked up from germline, CDR1 is SQVTM and CDR2 is ANQGSEA. The CDR3 runs to 11 residues. CDR3 amino acids: CSVEGGSEQFF. As DNA, the CDR3 is TGCAGCGTGGAAGGGGGCAGTGAGCAGTTCTTC.

The V call is TRBV30, the J call TRBJ2-1; the D gene is possibly TRBD2 (5 bases). Trimming took 3 bases from V and 0 from J, leaving 15 bases between them. The CDR3 length is 16 residues. CDR1 is GTSNPN and CDR2 is SVGIG in the germline V gene (reference sequence). The CDR3 DNA sequence: TGTGCCTGGAGCTTGGGGAGCCCGAACTCCTACAATGAGCAGTTCTTC. This gives the protein CAWSLGSPNSYNEQFF.

Only a few counts were recorded for this clone. This chain uses TRBV29-1 with TRBJ2-2; D could derive from TRBD1 or TRBD2 (6 bases each). The V gene's germline CDR1 is SQVTM and CDR2 ANQGSEA. This CDR3 contains 14 residues. V was cut by 6 bases and J by 0 bases, with 11 bases left in between. CDR3 in DNA: TGCAGCGTGGGAGGACAGTCGAACACCGGGGAGCTGTTTTTT. This translates into CSVGGQSNTGELFF.

This rearrangement joins TRBV5-1 to TRBJ2-7; D not resolved. V was clipped by 0 bases and J by 0 bases, with 7 bases between them. This CDR3 contains 14 residues. Germline CDR1 reads SGHRS; CDR2 reads YFSETQ. In DNA, the CDR3 is TGCGCCAGCAGCTTGGGCAGCCTCTCCTACGAGCAGTACTTC. Protein: CASSLGSLSYEQYF. The complete variable domain, with remaining parts taken from reference TRBV5-1 and TRBJ2-7, reads KAGVTQTPRYLIKTRGQQVTLSCSPISGHRSVSWYQQTPGQGLQFLFEYFSETQRNKGNFPGRFSGRQFSNSRSEMNVSTLELGDSALYLCASSLGSLSYEQYFGPGTRLTVT.

The chain combines TRBV14 with TRBJ2-7, with 9 bases fitting TRBD1. The CDR3 loop spans 14 amino acids. Trimming cost V 4 bases and J 4 bases; bases outside gene matches: 5. The germline CDR1 and CDR2 sequences are SGHDN and FVKESK. The CDR3: CASSLGTGYYEQYF. As DNA, the CDR3 is TGTGCCAGCAGCCTCGGGACAGGGTATTACGAGCAGTACTTC.

This sequence joins TRBV10-3 and TRBJ2-5; TRBD2 matches 8 bases. V shed 8 bases and J 1 base; nucleotides not matched to a gene: 9. Germline loops: CDR1 ENHRY, CDR2 SYGVKD. CDR3 length: 15 residues. The CDR3 bases are TGTGCCATCGGCCGGGGGGGAACTACCCAAGAGACCCAGTACTTC. Amino acids: CAIGRGGTTQETQYF.

The V gene is TRBV9, the J gene TRBJ2-6; 11 nucleotides align to TRBD1. The germline V gene has CDR1 SGDLS and CDR2 YYNGEE. The CDR3 sequence is 17 residues long. The ends lost 2 bases at V and 0 bases at J; junction bases unmatched: 1. The CDR3 DNA reads TGTGCCAGCAGCGTCGGGACAGGGGGCTCTGGGGCCAACGTCCTGACTTTC. This translates into CASSVGTGGSGANVLTF.

The chain has TRBV5-1 and TRBJ2-1; 8 positions match TRBD1. V shed 4 bases and J 9 bases; nucleotides not matched to a gene: 3. CDR1 and CDR2 from the germline V gene are SGHRS and YFSETQ. This CDR3 spans 12 amino acids. CDR3 protein: CASSQGAGEQFF. CDR3 in DNA: TGCGCCAGCAGCCAGGGGGCAGGTGAGCAGTTCTTC.

The chain carries TRBV9 and TRBJ2-1; possibly TRBD1 for D (6 bases). The V end was cut by 0 bases, the J end by 6 bases, with 7 bases between. Germline CDR1 is SGDLS and CDR2 is YYNGEE. This CDR3 contains 13 residues. The CDR3 nucleotides are TGTGCCAGCAGCGTAGCACAGGGCAATGAGCAGTTCTTC. It translates to CASSVAQGNEQFF.

This clone was seen just once. The chain has TRBV7-9 and TRBJ1-6; TRBD1 aligns across 10 bases. With 7 bases clipped from V and 9 bases from J, the junction kept 6 bases outside the gene matches. The CDR3 sequence is 14 residues long. Germline V gives CDR1 SEHNR, CDR2 FQNEAQ (reference sequence). CDR3: CASTLTGGSSPLHF. DNA of the CDR3: TGTGCCAGCACCCTGACAGGGGGCTCTTCACCCCTCCACTTT.

This clone was seen more than once but under ten times. This chain's CDR3 is CASSLDRSTNYGYTF. CDR3 nucleotides: TGCGCCAGCAGCTTGGATAGGTCGACTAACTATGGCTACACCTTC. The chain links TRBV5-1 to TRBJ1-2; D uncertain. This CDR3 is built from 15 residues. Between the trimmed V and J ends, which lost 0 bases and 0 bases, there was a span of 9 bases. Germline CDR1 is SGHRS and CDR2 is YFSETQ.

CDR3 sequence: CAKGGGALLNQETQYF. The DNA of the CDR3 is TGTGCCAAGGGAGGGGGTGCGCTCCTTAACCAAGAGACCCAGTACTTC. The chain employs TRBV2 and TRBJ2-5; D may be TRBD2 (7 bases). CDR3 length: 16 residues. The germline V and J ends were trimmed by 10 bases and 0 bases, with 21 bases remaining between them. CDR1 is SNHLY and CDR2 is FYNNEI in the germline V gene.

This clone was recorded once. The V gene is TRBV30, the J gene TRBJ1-3, with D unclear. CDR3 length: 12 amino acids. V shed 0 bases and J shed 2 bases, with 2 bases lying between them. Per germline, CDR1 GTSNPN and CDR2 SVGIG (reference sequence). This CDR3 reads CAWSVAGNTIYF. The CDR3 DNA follows: TGTGCCTGGAGTGTCGCTGGAAACACCATATATTTT. Combining the CDR3 with reference TRBV30 and TRBJ1-3 gives the whole variable domain SQTIHQWPATLVQPVGSPLSLECTVEGTSNPNLYWYRQAAGRGLQLLFYSVGIGQISSEVPQNLSASRPQDRQFILSSKKLLLSDSGFYLCAWSVAGNTIYFGEGSWLTVV.

This chain links TRBV29-1 with TRBJ2-5; 14 positions match TRBD2. J was trimmed by 7 bases and V by 6 bases; bases with no gene match: 4. The CDR3 is 13 amino acids. Germline values: CDR1 SQVTM, CDR2 ANQGSEA. The CDR3: CSVGLAGVGTQYF. The CDR3 region has the DNA TGCAGCGTGGGACTAGCGGGGGTCGGGACCCAGTACTTC.